This is a list of T cell receptor beta chains from one sample in a study of T-cell memory formation after mild COVID-19. MiXCR was run by TCRdb on the 5' RACE reads, yielding one entry per CDR3 protein. Of a few hundred thousand distinct CDR3 sequences detected, around a quarter appear once; the ten largest clones hold 12%. The sequencing sample was made of PBMCs or a T cell subset sorted from them (not recorded which). Receptors originate from an adult woman who had mild COVID-19 (a few samples of this study predate the infection). Cell type and time point are not known. The CDR3 runs from the conserved cysteine through the conserved F or W. Fields, in order: V gene, J gene, CDR3 protein.

>TRBV4-3|TRBJ2-7
CASSQDYGMGSYEQYF
>TRBV9|TRBJ2-1
CASSEGTSDEQFF
>TRBV24-1|TRBJ2-4
CATSDSGQGIAKNIQYF
>TRBV7-6|TRBJ1-1
CASSPGRYTEAFF
>TRBV10-3|TRBJ1-4
CAISVQQDEKLFF
>TRBV20-1|TRBJ2-1
CSATPPSGGYNEQFF
>TRBV6-5|TRBJ2-5
CASSRFETQYF
>TRBV7-3|TRBJ2-1
CASSPHGGHYSYNEQFF
>TRBV24-1|TRBJ2-6
CATSGRTSGANVLTF
>TRBV27|TRBJ2-7
CASSLGSQEYEQYF
>TRBV29-1|TRBJ1-1
CSVESVKKNTEAFF
>TRBV29-1|TRBJ2-1
CSGGKTSHNEQFF
>TRBV3-1|TRBJ2-1
CASRQGFREGGNEQFF
>TRBV7-6|TRBJ1-1
CASSGSRGDTEAFF
>TRBV6-5|TRBJ2-7
CASSYSILRGGGYEQYF
>TRBV5-1|TRBJ2-1
CASRSTLAGRYNEQFF
>TRBV4-3|TRBJ2-3
CASSQDPTTDTQYF
>TRBV10-3|TRBJ1-5
CAISAVPQPQHF
>TRBV20-1|TRBJ2-3
CSANLRDTQYF
>TRBV6-5|TRBJ2-2
CASSSWTGITLNTGELFF
>TRBV19|TRBJ2-7
CASSMGSGSNEQYF
>TRBV5-6|TRBJ2-5
CASSLVPGEETQYF
>TRBV6-2/TRBV6-3|TRBJ1-1
CASGRDTEAFF
>TRBV20-1|TRBJ2-2
CSARDPSGTTNTGELFF
>TRBV10-3|TRBJ1-3
CAISGTGQIVRSGNTIYF
>TRBV7-2|TRBJ2-3
CASSKMGGRGDTQYF
>TRBV14|TRBJ2-5
CASSQPYQETQYF
>TRBV7-2|TRBJ2-1
CASSSQSNEQFF
>TRBV5-1|TRBJ2-7
CASSLETGTGAYEQYF